A selection of T cell receptor beta chains follows, all from one sample in a study of long-term antiretroviral therapy in people with HIV. Data came from immunoSEQ multiplex PCR; TCRdb stores just in-frame clones and leaves some out. The sample includes about 20,000 clones, 76% of them seen just once. The specimen comprised unsorted PBMCs, sampled roughly 2.5 years before starting antiretroviral therapy. All receptors come from a woman aged 45-65 years with HIV. Both conserved end residues are part of each CDR3. The D gene is left open where the match is weak. Some rows have no size entry. The others give once, few or many, or a class for an expanded clone.

v_call	clone_size	d_call	j_call	cdr3_aa	cdr3_nt
TRBV15	.	.	TRBJ2-3	CATSRDLGDTQYF	TGTGCCACCAGCAGAGATCTCGGAGATACGCAGTATTTT
TRBV7-3	.	.	TRBJ2-6	CASSADSSGANVLTF	TGTGCCAGCAGCGCGGACAGCTCTGGGGCCAACGTCCTGACTTTC
TRBV6-1	.	.	TRBJ1-2	CASSGGHGYTF	TGTGCCAGCAGTGGAGGGCATGGCTACACCTTC
TRBV9	.	.	TRBJ1-1	CASSGPFRPGTEAFF	TGTGCCAGCAGCGGCCCCTTCCGGCCGGGCACTGAAGCTTTCTTT
TRBV6-5	.	.	TRBJ1-1	CASSYSWGGGNTEAFF	TGTGCCAGCAGTTACTCTTGGGGGGGAGGGAACACTGAAGCTTTCTTT
TRBV13	.	TRBD1	TRBJ1-1	CASSLERGPEAFF	TGTGCCAGCAGCTTAGAAAGGGGGCCTGAAGCTTTCTTT
TRBV5-4	.	TRBD2	TRBJ2-1	CASSPSGVNNEQFF	TGTGCCAGCAGCCCCAGCGGGGTAAACAATGAGCAGTTCTTC
TRBV2	few	TRBD1	TRBJ1-5	CATSDKRQGGNQPQHF	TGTGCCACCAGTGACAAAAGACAGGGCGGCAATCAGCCCCAGCATTTT
TRBV2	once	.	TRBJ2-2	CASNSANTGELFF	TGTGCCAGTAATTCCGCGAACACCGGGGAGCTGTTTTTT
TRBV18	.	.	TRBJ2-7	CASSVRDGPYEQYF	TGTGCCAGCTCAGTCCGGGACGGCCCCTACGAGCAGTACTTC
TRBV11-2	.	.	TRBJ2-3	CASSLAGTDTQYF	TGTGCCAGCAGCTTAGCAGGCACAGATACGCAGTATTTT
TRBV5-1	.	.	TRBJ2-2	CASSDFGFGELFF	TGCGCCAGCAGCGACTTTGGGTTTGGGGAGCTGTTTTTT
TRBV29-1	few	.	TRBJ2-3	CSVEEGRGYTDTQYF	TGCAGCGTTGAAGAGGGAAGGGGCTACACAGATACGCAGTATTTT
TRBV11-2	.	.	TRBJ2-3	CASSLTARRLTDTQYF	TGTGCCAGCAGCTTAACCGCGCGGCGGCTCACAGATACGCAGTATTTT
TRBV4-1	once	TRBD2	TRBJ2-7	CASSPALSGGEQYF	TGCGCCAGCAGTCCCGCCCTTAGCGGGGGTGAGCAGTACTTC
TRBV7-8	few	.	TRBJ1-1	CASSLKYSRNTEAFF	TGTGCCAGCAGCTTAAAGTACAGCAGAAACACTGAAGCTTTCTTT
TRBV13	few	TRBD2	TRBJ2-7	CASSWGTSGGYEQYF	TGTGCCAGCAGCTGGGGGACTAGCGGGGGGTACGAGCAGTACTTC
TRBV5-1	.	TRBD2	TRBJ2-3	CASSFLAGGTDTQYF	TGCGCCAGCAGCTTCCTAGCGGGGGGCACAGATACGCAGTATTTT
TRBV30	once	TRBD2	TRBJ2-3	CAFQTSGVTDTQYF	TGTGCCTTCCAGACTAGCGGGGTCACAGATACGCAGTATTTT
TRBV14	.	TRBD2	TRBJ2-5	CASSPTSGEETQYF	TGTGCCAGCAGCCCGACTAGCGGGGAAGAGACCCAGTACTTC
TRBV6-5	.	.	TRBJ1-4	CASSSTLGHSEKLFF	TGTGCCAGCAGTTCTACCCTGGGACATTCTGAAAAACTGTTTTTT
TRBV14	.	TRBD1	TRBJ1-4	CASSQKFPGQGADEKLFF	TGTGCCAGCAGCCAAAAGTTTCCGGGACAGGGGGCGGATGAAAAACTGTTTTTT
TRBV27	.	.	TRBJ1-5	CASSLSHDSFGRQPQHF	TGTGCCAGCAGTTTATCCCACGACAGTTTTGGCCGTCAGCCCCAGCATTTT
TRBV6-5	.	.	TRBJ1-6	CASSYSISSPLHF	TGTGCCAGCAGTTACTCGATTAGTTCACCCCTCCACTTT
TRBV27	.	.	TRBJ1-6	CASSLRQANSPLHF	TGTGCCAGCAGTTTAAGGCAGGCGAATTCACCCCTCCACTTT
TRBV7-2	.	TRBD2	TRBJ2-3	CASSFQLAGPHYF	TGTGCCAGCAGCTTCCAACTAGCGGGGCCCCACTATTTT
TRBV7-8	.	.	TRBJ1-4	CASSVRLIGGEKLFF	TGTGCCAGCAGCGTCCGACTCATAGGAGGTGAAAAACTGTTTTTT
TRBV27	large	.	TRBJ1-2	CASSPKAGSYGYTF	TGTGCCAGCAGTCCCAAGGCGGGGTCCTATGGCTACACCTTC